This is a list of T cell receptor beta chains from one sample in a study of T cell repertoires in cytomegalovirus infection. MiXCR, applied by TCRdb to the reads, yields one record per CDR3 protein. The data show about 490,000 distinct CDR3 sequences, around 27% seen once. The sequencing input was PBMCs. All receptors come from a human donor in good health (CMV status not recorded). Some clones in this sample may be carry-over from other donors' samples. CDR3s include the opening cysteine and the closing phenylalanine or tryptophan. D genes are given only for firm matches. The listing skips clone size in some rows; elsewhere it reads once, few, many or a size class.

clone_size j_call v_call d_call cdr3_aa cdr3_nt
NA TRBJ1-2 TRBV7-2 TRBD1 CASRAGGFNYGYTF TGTGCCAGCAGGGCAGGGGGGTTTAACTATGGCTACACCTTC
NA TRBJ2-5 TRBV28 TRBD2 CASSSPGRGGETQYF TGTGCCAGCAGCTCCCCCGGCCGGGGGGGAGAGACCCAGTACTTC
NA TRBJ1-3 TRBV7-9 NA CASRPTRNTIYF TGTGCCAGCAGGCCGACGCGAAACACCATATATTTT
NA TRBJ1-3 TRBV28 NA CASSFAGSGNTIYF TGTGCCAGCAGTTTCGCAGGGTCTGGAAACACCATATATTTT
NA TRBJ2-1 TRBV10-3 NA CAIATGVSSYNEQFF TGTGCCATAGCAACAGGTGTTAGCTCCTACAATGAGCAGTTCTTC
few TRBJ2-4 TRBV5-1 NA CASSLGSGRAVDIQYF TGCGCCAGCAGCTTGGGATCGGGACGAGCCGTCGACATTCAGTACTTC
NA TRBJ2-3 TRBV29-1 NA CSATDGTDTQYF TGCAGCGCCACTGATGGCACAGATACGCAGTATTTT
many TRBJ2-5 TRBV11-2 NA CASSLVGLEETQYF TGTGCCAGCAGCTTAGTGGGGCTTGAAGAGACCCAGTACTTC
many TRBJ2-7 TRBV7-8 TRBD1 CASSLEDRFSYEQYF TGTGCCAGCAGCTTAGAGGACAGGTTTTCCTACGAGCAGTACTTC
few TRBJ2-5 TRBV3-1 NA CASSPAGRETQYF TGTGCCAGCAGCCCCGCAGGGAGAGAGACCCAGTACTTC
few TRBJ1-1 TRBV11-2 NA CASSLDHSSFF TGTGCCAGCAGCTTAGATCATAGCAGTTTCTTT
once TRBJ2-3 TRBV20-1 TRBD2 CSARRVGGSPDTQYF TGCAGTGCTAGAAGGGTTGGCGGGAGCCCAGATACGCAGTATTTT
NA TRBJ2-3 TRBV7-2 NA CATSLITGFADTQYF TGTGCCACCTCACTGATAACAGGGTTCGCAGATACGCAGTATTTT
few TRBJ2-3 TRBV11-2 NA CASSLEPPQYF TGTGCCAGCAGCTTAGAACCACCCCAGTATTTT
NA TRBJ1-6 TRBV7-2 NA CASSLAQGNNSPLHF TGTGCCAGCAGCTTAGCGCAAGGGAACAATTCACCCCTCCACTTT
many TRBJ2-2 TRBV7-2 NA CASSFEGRTGELFF TGTGCCAGCAGCTTTGAGGGAAGGACCGGGGAGCTGTTTTTT